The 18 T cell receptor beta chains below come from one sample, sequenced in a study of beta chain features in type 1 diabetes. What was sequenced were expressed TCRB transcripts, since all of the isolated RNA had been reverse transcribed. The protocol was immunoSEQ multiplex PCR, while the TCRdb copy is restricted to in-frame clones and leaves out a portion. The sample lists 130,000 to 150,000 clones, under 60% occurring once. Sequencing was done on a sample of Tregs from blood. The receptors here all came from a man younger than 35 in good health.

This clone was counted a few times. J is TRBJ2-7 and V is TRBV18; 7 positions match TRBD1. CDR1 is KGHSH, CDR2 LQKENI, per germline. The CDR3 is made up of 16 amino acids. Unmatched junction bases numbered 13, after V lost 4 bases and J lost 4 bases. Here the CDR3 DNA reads TGTGCCAGCTCACTTACGCCCGACAGGGCGGTGTACGAGCAGTACTTC. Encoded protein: CASSLTPDRAVYEQYF. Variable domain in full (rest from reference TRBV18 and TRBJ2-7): NAGVMQNPRHLVRRRGQEARLRCSPMKGHSHVYWYRQLPEEGLKFMVYLQKENIIDESGMPKERFSAEFPKEGPSILRIQQVVRGDSAAYFCASSLTPDRAVYEQYFGPGTRLTVT.

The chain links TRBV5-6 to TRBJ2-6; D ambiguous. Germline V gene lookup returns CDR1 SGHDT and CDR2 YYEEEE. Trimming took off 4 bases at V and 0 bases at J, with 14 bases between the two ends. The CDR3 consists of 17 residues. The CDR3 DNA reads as TGTGCCAGCAGCCGGAACAGAATCTTCTCTGGGGCCAACGTCCTGACTTTC. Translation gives CASSRNRIFSGANVLTF.

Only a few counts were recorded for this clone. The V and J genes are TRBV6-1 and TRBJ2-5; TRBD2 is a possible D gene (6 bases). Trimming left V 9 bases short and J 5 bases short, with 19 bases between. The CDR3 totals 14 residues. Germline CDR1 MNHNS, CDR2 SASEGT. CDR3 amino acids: CASDHPGLLETQYF. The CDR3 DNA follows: TGTGCCAGTGATCACCCGGGACTTTTGGAGACCCAGTACTTC.

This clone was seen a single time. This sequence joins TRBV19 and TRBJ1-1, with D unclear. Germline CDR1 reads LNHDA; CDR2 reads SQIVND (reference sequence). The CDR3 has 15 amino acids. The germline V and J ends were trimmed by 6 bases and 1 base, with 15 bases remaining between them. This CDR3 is CASRAMREGNTEAFF. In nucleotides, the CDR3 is TGTGCCAGTAGGGCCATGAGGGAGGGGAACACTGAAGCTTTCTTT.

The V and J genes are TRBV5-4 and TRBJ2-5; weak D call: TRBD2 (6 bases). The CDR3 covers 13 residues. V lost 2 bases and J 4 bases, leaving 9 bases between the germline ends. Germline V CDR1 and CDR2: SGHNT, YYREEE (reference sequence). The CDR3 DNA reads TGTGCCAGCAGCTTAATGGGGGGAGAGACCCAGTACTTC. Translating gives CASSLMGGETQYF.

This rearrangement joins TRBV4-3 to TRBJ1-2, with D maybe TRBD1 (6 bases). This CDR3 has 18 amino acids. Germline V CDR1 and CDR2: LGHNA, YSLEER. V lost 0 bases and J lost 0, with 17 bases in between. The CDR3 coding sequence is TGCGCCAGCAGCCAAGAACCACAGGGCTCTTATTCTAACTATGGCTACACCTTC. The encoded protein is CASSQEPQGSYSNYGYTF.

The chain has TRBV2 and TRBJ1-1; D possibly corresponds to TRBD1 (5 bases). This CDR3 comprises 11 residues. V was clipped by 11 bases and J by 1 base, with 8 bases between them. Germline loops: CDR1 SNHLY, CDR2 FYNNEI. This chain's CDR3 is CAFGGNTEAFF. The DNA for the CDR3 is TGTGCCTTCGGGGGGAACACTGAAGCTTTCTTT.

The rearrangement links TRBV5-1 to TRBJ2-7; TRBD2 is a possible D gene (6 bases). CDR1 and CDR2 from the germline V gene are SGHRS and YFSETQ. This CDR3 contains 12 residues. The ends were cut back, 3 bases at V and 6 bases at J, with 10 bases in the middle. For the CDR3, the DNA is TGCGCCAGCAGCTCACAGGAGGGCGAGCAGTACTTC. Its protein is CASSSQEGEQYF.

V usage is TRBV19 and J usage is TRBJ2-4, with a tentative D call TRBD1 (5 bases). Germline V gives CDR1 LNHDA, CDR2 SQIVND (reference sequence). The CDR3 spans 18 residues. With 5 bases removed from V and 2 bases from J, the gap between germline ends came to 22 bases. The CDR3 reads CASSPIPRTLVPKNIQYF. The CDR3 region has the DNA TGTGCCAGTAGTCCCATCCCCCGGACACTCGTTCCCAAAAACATTCAGTACTTC. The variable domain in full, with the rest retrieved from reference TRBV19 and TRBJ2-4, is DGGITQSPKYLFRKEGQNVTLSCEQNLNHDAMYWYRQDPGQGLRLIYYSQIVNDFQKGDIAEGYSVSREKKESFPLTVTSAQKNPTAFYLCASSPIPRTLVPKNIQYFGAGTRLSVL.

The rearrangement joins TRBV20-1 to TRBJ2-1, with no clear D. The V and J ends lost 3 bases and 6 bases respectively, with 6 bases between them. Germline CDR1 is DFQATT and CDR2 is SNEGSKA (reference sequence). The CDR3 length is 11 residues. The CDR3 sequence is CSASGFNEQFF. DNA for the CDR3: TGCAGTGCTAGCGGTTTCAATGAGCAGTTCTTC.

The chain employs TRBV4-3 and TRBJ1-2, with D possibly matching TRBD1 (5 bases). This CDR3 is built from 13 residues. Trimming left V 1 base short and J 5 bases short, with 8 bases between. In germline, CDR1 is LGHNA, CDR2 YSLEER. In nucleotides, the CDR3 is TGCGCCAGCAGCCAAGCAGGGTTGTATGGCTACACCTTC. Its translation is CASSQAGLYGYTF.

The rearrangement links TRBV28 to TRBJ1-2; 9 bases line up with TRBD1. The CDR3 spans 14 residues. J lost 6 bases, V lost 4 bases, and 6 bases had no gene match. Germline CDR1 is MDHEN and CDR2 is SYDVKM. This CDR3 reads CASSSQGQGNGYTF. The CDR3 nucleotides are TGTGCCAGCAGTTCCCAGGGACAGGGAAATGGCTACACCTTC.

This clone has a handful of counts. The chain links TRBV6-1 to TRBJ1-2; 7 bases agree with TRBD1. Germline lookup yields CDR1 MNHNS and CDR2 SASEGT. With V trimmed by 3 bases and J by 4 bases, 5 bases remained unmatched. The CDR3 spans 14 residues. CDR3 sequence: CASSDRTGRYGYTF. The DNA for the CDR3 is TGTGCCAGCAGTGACCGGACAGGCCGCTATGGCTACACCTTC.

The CDR3 coding sequence is TGCGCCAGCAGCTTGGCTCGGAACACTGAAGCTTTCTTT. It codes for CASSLARNTEAFF. The J gene is TRBJ1-1, the V gene TRBV5-1; unclear D gene. V was cut by 0 bases and J by 1 base, with 4 bases left in between. From germline, CDR1 is SGHRS and CDR2 YFSETQ. This CDR3 comprises 13 residues.

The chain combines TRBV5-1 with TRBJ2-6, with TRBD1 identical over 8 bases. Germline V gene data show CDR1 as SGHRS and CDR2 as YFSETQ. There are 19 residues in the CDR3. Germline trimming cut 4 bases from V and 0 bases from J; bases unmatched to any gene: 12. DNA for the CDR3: TGCGCCAGCAGCGTTACCGGGACAGGACCTGGCTCTGGGGCCAACGTCCTGACTTTC. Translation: CASSVTGTGPGSGANVLTF.

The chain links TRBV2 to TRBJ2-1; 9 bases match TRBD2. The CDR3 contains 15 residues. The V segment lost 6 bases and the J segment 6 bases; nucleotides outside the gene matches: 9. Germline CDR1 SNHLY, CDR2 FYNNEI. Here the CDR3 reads CASRLRGGAFNEQFF. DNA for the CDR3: TGTGCCAGCAGGCTTCGCGGGGGGGCCTTCAATGAGCAGTTCTTC.

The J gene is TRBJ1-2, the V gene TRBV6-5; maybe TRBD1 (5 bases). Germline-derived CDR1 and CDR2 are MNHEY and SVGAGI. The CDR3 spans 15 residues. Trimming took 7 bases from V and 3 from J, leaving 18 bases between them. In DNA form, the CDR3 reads TGTGCCAGCAATCGGGGGAATGGCCTGCACTATGGCTACACCTTC. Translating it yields CASNRGNGLHYGYTF.

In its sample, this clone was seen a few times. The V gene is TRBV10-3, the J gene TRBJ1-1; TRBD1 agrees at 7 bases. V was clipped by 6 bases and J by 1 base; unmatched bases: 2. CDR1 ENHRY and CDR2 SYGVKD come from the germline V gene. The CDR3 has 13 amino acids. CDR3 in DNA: TGTGCCATCAGACAGGGGACGAACACTGAAGCTTTCTTT. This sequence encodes CAIRQGTNTEAFF.